The clone carrying this T cell receptor beta chain was seen a handful of times. Its antigen remains unknown. These data originate in a study of identical twins. TCRdb re-called the 5' RACE reads with MiXCR, one entry per CDR3 protein. The sample contains hundreds of thousands of distinct CDR3 sequences, around 24% of which appear only once. The CDR3 runs to 15 residues. The germline gives CDR1 MNHNS, CDR2 SASEGT. Trimming left V 7 bases short and J 7 bases short, with 20 bases between. Study-wide points: Less excess twin sharing appeared in beta out-of-frame sequences. Invariant MAIT and iNKT cells are populations that could partly confound zero-insertion analyses. Within monozygotic twins, out-of-frame TCR alpha sharing was underestimated by the models.

These same records also appear under a second study, on yellow fever vaccine responses in identical twins.

The sequenced material came from CD4+ T cells sorted from blood. The receptor comes from a woman between 18 and 29 years old in good health. This chain uses TRBV6-1 with TRBJ2-1; D is perhaps TRBD2 (6 bases). CDR3 region: CASKSWREAVNEQFF. For the CDR3, the DNA is TGTGCCAGCAAAAGTTGGAGGGAGGCAGTAAATGAGCAGTTCTTC.